The 4 T cell receptor beta chains below were found in one sample sequenced in a study of CD8 T cells in Susac syndrome. Random hexamers were used to reverse transcribe about 0.5 to 1 ug of RNA. One entry per CDR3 protein, called by TCRdb with MiXCR from the immunoSEQ multiplex PCR reads. The top ten clones hold 0.1% of a sample with about 210,000 distinct CDR3 sequences, around 93% of them seen once. The sample was CD4+ T cells from PBMCs. The receptors derive from a human donor in good health.

The CDR3 is CASRFPGTGNTEAFF. CDR3 DNA: TGTGCCAGCAGATTCCCTGGGACAGGGAACACTGAAGCTTTCTTT. This chain uses TRBV11-2 with TRBJ1-1; 8 bases fit TRBD1. The V and J ends lost 6 bases and 1 base, in that order; junction bases with no gene match: 7. CDR1 and CDR2 from the germline V gene are SGHAT and FQNNGV. The CDR3 has 15 amino acids.

This chain joins TRBV20-1 and TRBJ2-3; 8 bases are a match to TRBD2. V gave up 5 bases and J gave up 6 bases; unmatched junction bases: 7. The CDR3 has 13 amino acids. Looked up from germline, CDR1 is DFQATT and CDR2 is SNEGSKA (reference sequence). This CDR3 reads CSAGIAGQDTQYF. CDR3 bases: TGCAGTGCTGGGATAGCGGGGCAGGATACGCAGTATTTT.

The V gene is TRBV19, the J gene TRBJ1-6, with unresolved D. The germline V and J ends were trimmed by 6 bases and 9 bases, with 21 bases remaining between them. The CDR3 loop spans 16 amino acids. Germline-derived CDR1 and CDR2 are LNHDA and SQIVND (reference sequence). CDR3 residues: CASRRRNGSRGSPLHF. CDR3 bases: TGTGCCAGTAGACGACGGAACGGCAGTAGAGGTTCACCCCTCCACTTT.

The rearrangement links TRBV7-2 to TRBJ2-3, with D uncertain. Germline V gene data show CDR1 as SGHTA and CDR2 as FQGNSA. Trimming shortened V by 6 bases and J by 0 bases, and 10 bases separated the two germline ends. This CDR3 has 14 amino acids. The CDR3 spells CASSVSPSTDTQYF. CDR3 nucleotides: TGTGCCAGCAGTGTGAGTCCTAGCACAGATACGCAGTATTTT.